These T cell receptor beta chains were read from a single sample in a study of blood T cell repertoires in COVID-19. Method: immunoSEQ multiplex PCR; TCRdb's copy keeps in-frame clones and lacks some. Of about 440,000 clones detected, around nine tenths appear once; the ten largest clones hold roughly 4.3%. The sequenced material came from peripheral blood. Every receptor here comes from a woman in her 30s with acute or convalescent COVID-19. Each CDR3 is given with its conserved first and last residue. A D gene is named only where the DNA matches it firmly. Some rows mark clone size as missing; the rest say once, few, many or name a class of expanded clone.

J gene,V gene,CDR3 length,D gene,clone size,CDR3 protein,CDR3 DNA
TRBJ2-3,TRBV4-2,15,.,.,CASSQGTGSTDTQYF,TGTGCCAGCAGCCAAGGGACTGGTAGCACAGATACGCAGTATTTT
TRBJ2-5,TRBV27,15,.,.,CASSAAAVTKETQYF,TGTGCCAGCAGCGCGGCCGCGGTAACAAAAGAGACCCAGTACTTC
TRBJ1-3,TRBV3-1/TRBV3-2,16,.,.,CASSQDIGGSGNTIYF,TGTGCCAGCAGCCAAGATATCGGCGGCTCTGGAAACACCATATATTTT
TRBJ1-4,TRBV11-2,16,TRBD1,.,CASSMLTGAFYEKLFF,TGTGCCAGCAGCATGCTGACAGGGGCGTTCTACGAAAAACTGTTTTTT
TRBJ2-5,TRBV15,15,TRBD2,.,CATSGETGGKETQYF,TGTGCCACCAGCGGAGAAACCGGGGGGAAAGAGACCCAGTACTTC
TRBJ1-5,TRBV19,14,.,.,CASSRSGKNQPQHF,TGTGCCAGTAGTAGATCAGGGAAAAATCAGCCCCAGCATTTT
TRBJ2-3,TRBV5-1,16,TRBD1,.,CASSFTPGQGTDTQYF,TGCGCCAGCAGCTTCACTCCGGGACAGGGCACAGATACGCAGTATTTT
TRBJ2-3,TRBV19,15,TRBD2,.,CASSILAGGVDTQYF,TGTGCCAGTAGTATACTAGCGGGGGGTGTGGATACGCAGTATTTT
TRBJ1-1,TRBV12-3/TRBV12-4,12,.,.,CASSRGNTEAFF,TGTGCCAGCAGTAGGGGAAACACTGAAGCTTTCTTT
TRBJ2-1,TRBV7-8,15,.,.,CASSLVSDNHNEQFF,TGTGCCAGCAGCTTAGTGTCAGACAATCACAATGAGCAGTTCTTC
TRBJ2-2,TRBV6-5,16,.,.,CASSYSPRLDTGELFF,TGTGCCAGCAGTTACTCGCCGAGGTTGGACACCGGGGAGCTGTTTTTT
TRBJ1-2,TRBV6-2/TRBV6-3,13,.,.,CASSYSSNRGYTF,TGTGCCAGCAGTTACTCGAGTAACAGAGGCTACACCTTC
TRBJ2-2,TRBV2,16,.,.,CASQTLTTRDTGELFF,TGTGCCAGCCAAACTTTGACCACTAGGGACACCGGGGAGCTGTTTTTT
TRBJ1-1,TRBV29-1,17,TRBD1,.,CSVEDSTGTGMNTEAFF,TGCAGCGTTGAAGACTCGACAGGGACGGGGATGAACACTGAAGCTTTCTTT
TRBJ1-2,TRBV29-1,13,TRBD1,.,CSVGSGQGYGYTF,TGCAGCGTCGGTTCGGGACAGGGATATGGCTACACCTTC
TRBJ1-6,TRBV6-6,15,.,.,CASRKGRRGDSPLHF,TGTGCCAGCCGTAAAGGACGCCGGGGGGATTCACCCCTCCACTTT
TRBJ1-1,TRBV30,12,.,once,CAWSIGATEAFF,TGTGCCTGGAGTATAGGGGCCACTGAAGCTTTCTTT
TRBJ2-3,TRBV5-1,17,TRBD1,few,CASSSGTGNRVSDTQYF,TGCGCCAGCAGCTCCGGGACAGGGAACCGAGTGTCGGATACGCAGTATTTT
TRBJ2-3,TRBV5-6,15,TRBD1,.,CASSWQDRGTDTQYF,TGTGCCAGCAGCTGGCAGGACAGGGGCACAGATACGCAGTATTTT
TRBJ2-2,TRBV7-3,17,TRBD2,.,CASSPESGTSFAGELFF,TGTGCCAGCAGCCCAGAATCCGGGACTAGTTTCGCCGGGGAGCTGTTTTTT
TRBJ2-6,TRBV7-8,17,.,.,CASSLVRARAGANVLTF,TGTGCCAGCAGCTTAGTTCGTGCCAGGGCAGGGGCCAACGTCCTGACTTTC
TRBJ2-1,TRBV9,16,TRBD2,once,CASSVGGTSGYNEQFF,TGTGCCAGCAGCGTAGGTGGGACTAGCGGCTACAATGAGCAGTTCTTC
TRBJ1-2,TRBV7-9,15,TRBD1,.,CASSRLGTGPLGYTF,TGTGCCAGCAGCCGGCTAGGGACAGGCCCCTTGGGCTACACCTTC
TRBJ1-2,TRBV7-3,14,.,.,CASSLQGQGYGYTF,TGTGCCAGCAGCTTACAGGGGCAGGGTTATGGCTACACCTTC
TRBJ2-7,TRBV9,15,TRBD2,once,CASSPVGGGFYEQYF,TGTGCCAGCAGCCCTGTGGGCGGGGGGTTTTACGAGCAGTACTTC
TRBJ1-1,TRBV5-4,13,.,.,CASSSPGYTEAFF,TGTGCCAGCAGCTCGCCAGGGTACACTGAAGCTTTCTTT
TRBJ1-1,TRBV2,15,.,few,CARVTGGEVLTEAFF,TGTGCCAGAGTGACTGGGGGCGAGGTATTGACTGAAGCTTTCTTT
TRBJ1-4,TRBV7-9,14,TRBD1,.,CASSLRQGNEKLFF,TGTGCCAGCAGCTTAAGACAGGGGAACGAAAAACTGTTTTTT
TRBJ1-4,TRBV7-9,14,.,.,CASSLVGVGEKLFF,TGTGCCAGCAGCTTAGTAGGGGTAGGGGAAAAACTGTTTTTT
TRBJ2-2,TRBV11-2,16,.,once,CASSLHVGGGEGELFF,TGTGCCAGCAGCTTACACGTCGGTGGGGGCGAAGGGGAGCTGTTTTTT
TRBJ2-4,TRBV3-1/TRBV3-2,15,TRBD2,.,CASSSKRGGPSIQYF,TGTGCCAGCAGTTCGAAGCGGGGGGGCCCGAGCATTCAGTACTTC
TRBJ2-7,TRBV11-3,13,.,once,CASPQKGPTEQYF,TGTGCCAGCCCCCAAAAGGGGCCGACCGAGCAGTACTTC
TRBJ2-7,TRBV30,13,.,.,CAWSHSSSYEQYF,TGTGCCTGGAGTCACAGCAGCTCCTACGAGCAGTACTTC
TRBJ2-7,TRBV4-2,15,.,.,CASSQEQQKSYEQYF,TGTGCCAGCAGCCAGGAACAGCAAAAGTCCTACGAGCAGTACTTC
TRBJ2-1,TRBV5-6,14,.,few,CASSLVSSYNEQFF,TGTGCCAGCAGCTTGGTGAGCTCCTACAATGAGCAGTTCTTC
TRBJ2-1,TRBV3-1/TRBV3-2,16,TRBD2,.,CASSQVQTSGRNEQFF,TGTGCCAGCAGCCAAGTACAAACTAGCGGTAGAAATGAGCAGTTCTTC
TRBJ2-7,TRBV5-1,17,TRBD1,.,CASSLGPRDRSSYEQYF,TGCGCCAGCAGCTTGGGACCCCGGGACAGGAGCTCCTACGAGCAGTACTTC
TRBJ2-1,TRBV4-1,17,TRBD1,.,CASSQLAGQVTYNEQFF,TGCGCCAGCAGCCAATTAGCCGGACAGGTCACCTACAATGAGCAGTTCTTC
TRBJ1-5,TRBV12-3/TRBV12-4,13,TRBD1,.,CASSGTGNQPQHF,TGTGCCAGCAGCGGGACAGGGAATCAGCCCCAGCATTTT
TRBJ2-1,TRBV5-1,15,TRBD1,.,CASSKGTDSYNEQFF,TGCGCCAGCAGCAAAGGGACAGATTCTTACAATGAGCAGTTCTTC
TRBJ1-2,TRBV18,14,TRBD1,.,CASSPLDRGHGYTF,TGTGCCAGCTCACCCCTGGACAGGGGGCATGGCTACACCTTC
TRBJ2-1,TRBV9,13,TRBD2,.,CARRKRGVYEQFF,TGTGCCAGGAGAAAGCGGGGGGTCTATGAGCAGTTCTTC
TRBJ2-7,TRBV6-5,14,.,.,CASVPGEGAGEQYF,TGTGCCAGCGTTCCCGGGGAAGGGGCGGGGGAGCAGTACTTC